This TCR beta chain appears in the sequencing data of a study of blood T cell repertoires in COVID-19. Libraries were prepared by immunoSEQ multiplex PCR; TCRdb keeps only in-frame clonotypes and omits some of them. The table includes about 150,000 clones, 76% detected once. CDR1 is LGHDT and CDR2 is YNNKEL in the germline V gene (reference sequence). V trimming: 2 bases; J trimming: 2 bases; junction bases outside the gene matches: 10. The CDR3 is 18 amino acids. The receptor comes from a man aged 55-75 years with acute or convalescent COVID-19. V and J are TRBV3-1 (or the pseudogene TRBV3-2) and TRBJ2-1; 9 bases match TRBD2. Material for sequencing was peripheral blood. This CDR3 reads CASSQTSGRTSAYNEQFF. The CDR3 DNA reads TGTGCCAGCAGCCAAACCAGTGGACGGACTAGCGCCTACAATGAGCAGTTCTTC.